This TCR beta chain was found in a study of T cell changes during pregnancy in multiple sclerosis. Germline trimming cut 4 bases from V and 7 bases from J; bases unmatched to any gene: 6. The CDR3 is 14 amino acids. Germline lookup yields CDR1 SGHTA and CDR2 FQGNSA. Clones were read by immunoSEQ multiplex PCR, and TCRdb kept only the in-frame ones, dropping some. The sample includes some 44,000 clones, roughly 90% of them seen just once. The clonotype was recovered from a female donor with multiple sclerosis, enrolled in a pregnancy study. The sequences come from CD4+ T cells from peripheral blood mononuclear cells, collected in the second trimester of pregnancy. The J gene is TRBJ2-1, the V gene TRBV7-2; 8 bases map to TRBD2. The CDR3 loop reads CASSWIAGLNEQFF. In DNA, the CDR3 is TGTGCCAGCAGCTGGATAGCGGGATTAAATGAGCAGTTCTTC.